One sample yielded the 15 T cell receptor beta chains listed below, sequenced in a study of PD-1 blockade in classical Hodgkin lymphoma (dated by TCRdb to the early 2020s). Library generation was performed with the immunoSEQ multiplex PCR assay. The table was pulled from immuneACCESS by TCRdb, which kept in-frame rearrangements only. Such tables lose some clones; where checked, under half of the loss comes from unresolved V genes, and the rest has no known cause. Present in this sample are about 50,000 clones, under 80% of which were seen just once. The ten largest clones add up to about 12% of the sample. This sample's time point label indicates: cycle 4 day 1 (C4D1), after 6 weeks of nivolumab. Every trial patient had relapsed after autologous stem cell transplantation, and cohorts A, B and C differed in prior brentuximab vedotin exposure. Sequencing was performed on peripheral blood mononuclear cells (PBMCs), taken before the fourth cycle of nivolumab. The receptor source for this set is a human donor with classical Hodgkin lymphoma.

This rearrangement joins TRBV5-1 to TRBJ1-3, with TRBD1 matching over 7 bases. This CDR3 has 14 residues. CDR1 and CDR2 from the germline V gene are SGHRS and YFSETQ. The V segment lost 4 bases and the J segment 2 bases; nucleotides outside the gene matches: 3. CDR3 in amino acids: CASSPDRAGNTIYF. CDR3 DNA: TGCGCCAGCAGCCCCGACAGGGCTGGAAACACCATATATTTT.

This chain joins TRBV9 and TRBJ2-2; a weak D match, TRBD2 (6 bases). CDR3 length: 12 amino acids. Trimming left V 4 bases short and J 12 bases short, with 13 bases between. Germline V gives CDR1 SGDLS, CDR2 YYNGEE. CDR3 coding DNA: TGTGCCAGCAGCTTGCGACTAGGGAAGCTGTTTTTT. This translates into CASSLRLGKLFF.

The chain combines TRBV9 with TRBJ2-1, with D hard to call. V was clipped by 5 bases and J by 6 bases, with 9 bases between them. The length of the CDR3 is 12 residues. CDR1 and CDR2 from the germline V gene are SGDLS and YYNGEE. As DNA, the CDR3 is TGTGCCAGCAGGGGTGGGCCCAATGAGCAGTTCTTC. Translating it yields CASRGGPNEQFF.

The rearrangement uses TRBV7-2 and TRBJ1-2, with D hard to call. Deletions cut 1 base from V and 4 bases from J, with 10 bases between. This CDR3 spans 14 amino acids. Germline values: CDR1 SGHTA, CDR2 FQGNSA. The CDR3 sequence: CASSLVATVYGYTF. In nucleotides, the CDR3 is TGTGCCAGCAGCTTAGTGGCCACAGTCTATGGCTACACCTTC.

The sample holds a few counts of this clone. The chain uses TRBV5-3 and TRBJ1-5; the D gene is possibly TRBD1 (6 bases). TRBV5-3 is placed among ORFs of uncertain function. Trimming left V 10 bases short and J 0 bases short, with 11 bases between. CDR3 length equals 13 residues. This chain's CDR3 is CAPGVPSNQPQHF. CDR3 nucleotides: TGTGCCCCAGGGGTCCCTAGCAATCAGCCCCAGCATTTT.

This clone has more than one count but fewer than ten. The DNA for the CDR3 is TGTGCCAGCAGTTATCAGAGATATAGCAATCAGCCCCAGCATTTT. Its translation: CASSYQRYSNQPQHF. This chain joins TRBV6-6 and TRBJ1-5; D remains ambiguous. The CDR3 runs to 15 residues. The germline V gene has CDR1 MNHNY and CDR2 SVGAGI (reference sequence). The V and J ends lost 3 bases and 0 bases respectively, with 9 bases between them.

The chain employs TRBV10-3 and TRBJ2-1; TRBD2 might be the D (6 bases). From germline, CDR1 is ENHRY and CDR2 SYGVKD. Trimming removed 3 bases from V and 4 bases from J, with 19 bases in between. The CDR3 is 17 amino acids. Here the CDR3 DNA reads TGTGCCATCAGTGAACTGGGACTCACTCCAATGTACAATGAGCAGTTCTTC. Residues: CAISELGLTPMYNEQFF.

This chain connects TRBV6-5 to TRBJ2-1, with 7 nucleotides matching TRBD2. The germline CDR1 and CDR2 sequences are MNHEY and SVGAGI. The V gene end was trimmed by 11 bases and the J gene end by 5 bases; junction bases not matched to a gene: 6. The CDR3 has 12 amino acids. The CDR3 loop is CAGAGVDNEQFF. The CDR3 coding sequence is TGTGCCGGCGCGGGAGTCGACAATGAGCAGTTCTTC.

V and J are TRBV28 and TRBJ1-5; D call uncertain. This CDR3 comprises 13 residues. Trimming removed 6 bases from V and 0 bases from J, with 6 bases in between. Germline CDR1 is MDHEN and CDR2 is SYDVKM. The CDR3 sequence: CASSRLSNQPQHF. The CDR3 region has the DNA TGTGCCAGCAGCAGGCTTAGCAATCAGCCCCAGCATTTT.

The V and J genes are TRBV6-1 and TRBJ2-7; TRBD2 matches at 7 bases. V lost 7 bases to trimming and J lost 6 bases; unmatched junction nucleotides: 12. The CDR3 has 14 residues. Per germline, CDR1 MNHNS and CDR2 SASEGT. The CDR3: CASTVGGSKFEQYF. As DNA, the CDR3 is TGTGCCAGCACGGTGGGCGGGAGTAAGTTCGAGCAGTACTTC.

This clone turned up a few times. The same CDR3 is also encoded by other DNA sequences in this sample. The chain combines TRBV9 with TRBJ2-1; D is uncertain. CDR1 is SGDLS and CDR2 is YYNGEE in the germline V gene. Trimming took 0 bases from V and 0 from J, leaving 7 bases between them. The CDR3 contains 15 residues. CDR3 protein: CASSVVGVSYNEQFF. In DNA, the CDR3 is TGTGCCAGCAGCGTAGTAGGCGTCTCCTACAATGAGCAGTTCTTC.

This clone has just one count. The chain is built from TRBV4-3 and TRBJ1-3; no reliable D call. This CDR3 is 13 amino acids long. Trimming removed 2 bases from V and 4 bases from J, with 6 bases in between. CDR1 is LGHNA and CDR2 is YSLEER in the germline V gene. This CDR3 reads CASSQLKGNTIYF. The CDR3 DNA follows: TGCGCCAGCAGCCAACTTAAAGGAAACACCATATATTTT.

J is TRBJ2-7 and V is TRBV28; maybe TRBD2 (5 bases). The CDR3 runs to 14 residues. The V end was cut by 1 base, the J end by 3 bases, with 10 bases between. Germline CDR1 and CDR2: MDHEN and SYDVKM. The CDR3 loop reads CASSLSSGRYEQYF. CDR3 nucleotide sequence: TGTGCCAGCAGTTTATCCAGCGGCCGCTACGAGCAGTACTTC.

This chain joins TRBV5-1 and TRBJ2-5; 7 bases are a match to TRBD2. The J call may be faulty, since TRBJ2-7 better matches the DNA end. The CDR3 extends over 14 amino acids. Germline V gene sequence: CDR1 SGHRS, CDR2 YFSETQ. As DNA, the CDR3 is TGCGCCAGCAAAACTTGGGAGGGCCGGGACGAGCAGTACTTC. Translation: CASKTWEGRDEQYF.

This clone was detected only a few times. J is TRBJ2-7 and V is TRBV5-1, with 7 nucleotides matching TRBD1. With V trimmed by 5 bases and J by 3 bases, 14 bases remained unmatched. The CDR3 consists of 16 residues. CDR1 and CDR2 (germline): SGHRS, YFSETQ. CDR3 coding DNA: TGCGCCAGCAGGAACCTTGCCGGACAGGCATTCTACGAGCAGTACTTC. Amino acid sequence: CASRNLAGQAFYEQYF.